This T cell receptor (beta chain) emerged from a study of T cell responses to AZD1222 COVID-19 vaccine. Generated by immunoSEQ multiplex PCR, the TCRdb table keeps only in-frame clones and is missing some. The table records 200,000 or so clones, over 70% of them present only once. This CDR3 has 16 residues. The genes are TRBV21-1 and TRBJ1-1; TRBD1, the table's D call, was not compared with the DNA. TRBV21-1 is shown as a pseudogene. This sequence originates from an adult in good health. The sequences come from peripheral blood, collected on day 0 of MenACWY control vaccination. This CDR3 is CASSDQGYGLNTEAFF. In DNA form, the CDR3 reads TGTGCCAGCAGCGATCAGGGGTATGGGTTGAACACTGAAGCTTTCTTT.